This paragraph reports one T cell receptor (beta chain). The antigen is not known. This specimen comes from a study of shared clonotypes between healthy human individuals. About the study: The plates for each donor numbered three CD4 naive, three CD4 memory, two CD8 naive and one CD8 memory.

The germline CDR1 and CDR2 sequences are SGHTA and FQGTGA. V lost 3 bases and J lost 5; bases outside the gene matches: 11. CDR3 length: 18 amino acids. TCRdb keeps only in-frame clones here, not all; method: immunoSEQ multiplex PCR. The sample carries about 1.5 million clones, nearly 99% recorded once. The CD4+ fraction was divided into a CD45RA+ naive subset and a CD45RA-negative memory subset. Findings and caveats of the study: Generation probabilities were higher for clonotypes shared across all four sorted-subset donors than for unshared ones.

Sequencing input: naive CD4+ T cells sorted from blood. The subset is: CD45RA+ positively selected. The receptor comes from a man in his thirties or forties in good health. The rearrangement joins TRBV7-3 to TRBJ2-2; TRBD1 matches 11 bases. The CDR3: CASSFPLPGTGGTGELFF. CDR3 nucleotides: TGTGCCAGCAGCTTTCCCCTGCCAGGGACAGGGGGGACCGGGGAGCTGTTTTTT.